The 6 T cell receptor beta chains listed next were all sequenced from one sample in a study of blood T cells in healthy people across ages. Then a second PCR, running about 7 to 11 cycles, was carried out with a sample-barcoded 5' primer and a J-beta primer mix. TCRdb re-derived calls from the 5' RACE reads in MiXCR, one entry per CDR3 protein. The sample holds around 1.5 million distinct CDR3 sequences; almost 60% are singletons and the top ten take more than 6%. The sample was blood. The receptors come from a man aged 18 to 30 in good health.

The chain employs TRBV2 and TRBJ2-7; the D is unclear. The CDR3 is 12 amino acids. V shed 6 bases and J shed 2 bases, with 8 bases lying between them. CDR1 and CDR2 from the germline V gene are SNHLY and FYNNEI. CDR3 amino acids: CASRATAYEQYF. In DNA, the CDR3 is TGTGCCAGCAGGGCCACTGCCTACGAGCAGTACTTC.

The chain joins TRBV3-1 to TRBJ2-1, with TRBD2 matching over 9 bases. The length of the CDR3 is 17 residues. Trimming took 1 base from V and 7 from J; bases not matched to a gene: 11. Germline-derived CDR1 and CDR2 are LGHDT and YNNKEL (reference sequence). The CDR3 loop is CASSQVAWAGGFNEQFF. CDR3 nucleotide sequence: TGTGCCAGCAGCCAAGTGGCCTGGGCGGGGGGGTTTAATGAGCAGTTCTTC.

The rearrangement joins TRBV5-1 to TRBJ2-4; D is tentatively TRBD1 or TRBD2 (5 bases each). From germline, CDR1 is SGHRS and CDR2 YFSETQ. The CDR3 is 14 residues long. V lost 0 bases and J lost 8, with 12 bases in between. The CDR3, as DNA: TGCGCCAGCAGCTTGGAGGGACCTCGGGACATTCAGTACTTC. This encodes CASSLEGPRDIQYF.

The V gene is TRBV6-1, the J gene TRBJ2-7, with TRBD2 matching over 8 bases. The CDR3 has 14 amino acids. The V and J ends lost 3 bases and 3 bases, in that order; junction bases with no gene match: 4. Germline assignment: CDR1 MNHNS and CDR2 SASEGT. As DNA, the CDR3 is TGTGCCAGCAGTGATGCGGGGGGCTACTACGAGCAGTACTTC. It specifies CASSDAGGYYEQYF.

The chain links TRBV7-9 to TRBJ2-5, with D uncertain. Per germline, CDR1 SEHNR and CDR2 FQNEAQ (reference sequence). Trimming pared 6 bases from V and 1 base from J, leaving 12 bases between. The CDR3 is 14 residues long. CDR3 residues: CASRGRTFQETQYF. CDR3 DNA: TGTGCCAGCAGAGGTAGGACGTTCCAAGAGACCCAGTACTTC.

This sequence joins TRBV9 and TRBJ1-5; 9 bases line up with TRBD1. The germline CDR1 and CDR2 sequences are SGDLS and YYNGEE. The CDR3 covers 15 residues. Trimming took 3 bases from V and 7 from J; bases not matched to a gene: 8. The DNA for the CDR3 is TGTGCCAGCAGCGCGACACAGGGGGCGAGACAGCCCCAGCATTTT. It is translated as CASSATQGARQPQHF.